A few counts support the clone carrying this T cell receptor beta chain. Its antigen is unknown. This entry comes from a study of response to subunit inactivated influenza vaccine. Study-level points and caveats: T cells newly recruited by each seasonal influenza vaccination are few, the authors suggested.

TCRdb reanalysed the RT-PCR reads using MiXCR and keeps one entry per CDR3 protein. Of hundreds of thousands of distinct CDR3 sequences listed, about a sixth are singletons. The TCR was taken from a man aged 50 or older who received an inactivated influenza vaccine. Sequenced material: PBMCs from blood, taken 11 to 12 days after vaccination.

CDR3 sequence reads: CASSPLTGPYNEQFF. Written as DNA, the CDR3 is TGTGCCAGCAGCCCCTTGACAGGGCCCTACAATGAGCAGTTCTTC. The chain has TRBV5-6 and TRBJ2-1, with TRBD1 matching 7 bases. There are 15 residues in the CDR3. With 4 bases clipped from V and 2 bases from J, the junction kept 6 bases outside the gene matches. Germline values: CDR1 SGHDT, CDR2 YYEEEE.